The clone carrying this T cell receptor beta chain was counted a single time. This specimen comes from a study of cytomegalovirus exposure and HLA in healthy donors. Primers for the PCR totalled 60 Vbeta and 13 Jbeta. The repertoire was sequenced with immunoSEQ multiplex PCR; TCRdb's copy has only in-frame clones and lacks some. There are about 170,000 clones in the sample; approximately 70% occur only once, and less than 2.5% lies in the top ten. Germline V lookup: CDR1 GTSNPN, CDR2 SVGIG (reference sequence). The CDR3 is 11 residues long. Trimming took off 8 bases at V and 8 bases at J, with 15 bases between the two ends.

This TCR was recovered from a human donor in good health. This chain uses TRBV30 with TRBJ1-2; D ambiguous. Sequenced input: PBMCs. DNA for the CDR3: TGTGCCCTGGTGGTACTTAGAGGCTACACCTTC. Its protein product is CALVVLRGYTF.